Listed here are 21 T cell receptor beta chains from one sample, sequenced in a study of blood T cell repertoires in COVID-19. TCRdb's table, derived via immunoSEQ multiplex PCR, lists solely in-frame clones and lacks some. The sample lists about 140,000 clones; approximately 83% were seen once. Specimen: peripheral blood. The receptors were sampled from a human donor in a cohort sampled during active COVID-19.

Only a few counts were recorded for this clone. The same CDR3 arises from other DNA sequences in this sample as well. The V gene is TRBV6-5, the J gene TRBJ1-1, with 11 bases that match TRBD1. CDR1 MNHEY and CDR2 SVGAGI come from the germline V gene. This CDR3 is built from 14 residues. The J segment lost 11 bases and the V segment lost 2 bases, leaving 7 bases of the junction unmatched. The CDR3 loop is CASSYTGQGAEAFF. The CDR3 DNA follows: TGTGCCAGCAGTTACACCGGACAGGGGGCGGAGGCTTTCTTT.

The chain links TRBV7-2 to TRBJ1-5; unclear D gene. Germline CDR1 SGHTA, CDR2 FQGNSA. Between the trimmed V and J ends, which lost 3 bases and 3 bases, there was a span of 9 bases. This CDR3 comprises 14 residues. The CDR3 region is CASSLDGDNQPQHF. DNA of the CDR3: TGTGCCAGCAGCTTGGACGGGGACAATCAGCCCCAGCATTTT.

The gene calls are TRBV7-9 and TRBJ1-1; tentatively, D is TRBD1 (5 bases). V lost 5 bases and J 4 bases, leaving 11 bases between the germline ends. Germline V gene lookup returns CDR1 SEHNR and CDR2 FQNEAQ (reference sequence). CDR3 length equals 13 residues. The CDR3 sequence: CASSVGPGTEAFF. The DNA for the CDR3 is TGTGCCAGCAGCGTGGGGCCGGGCACTGAAGCTTTCTTT.

The chain uses TRBV2 and TRBJ2-3; 8 nucleotides align to TRBD2. From germline, CDR1 is SNHLY and CDR2 FYNNEI. The CDR3 has 14 amino acids. Trimming at V came to 4 bases and at J to 7 bases, leaving 7 bases not matched to a gene. The CDR3 DNA reads TGTGCCAGCAGTGGCGGGAGGACCGAAAATACGCAGTATTTT. This codes for CASSGGRTENTQYF.

The genes are TRBV27 and TRBJ1-6; 9 bases fit TRBD1. Germline values: CDR1 MNHEY, CDR2 SMNVEV (reference sequence). Unmatched junction bases numbered 6, after V lost 6 bases and J lost 6 bases. This CDR3 region has 15 residues. CDR3 coding DNA: TGTGCCAGCAGCAGGGGACAGGGTGGTAATTCACCCCTCCACTTT. This codes for CASSRGQGGNSPLHF.

J is TRBJ1-3 and V is TRBV6-5, with 9 bases identical to TRBD1. Germline CDR1 reads MNHEY; CDR2 reads SVGAGI. Trimming at V came to 7 bases and at J to 2 bases, leaving 3 bases not matched to a gene. The CDR3 loop spans 14 amino acids. DNA of the CDR3: TGTGCCAGCAAAAGGACAGGGGCTGGAAACACCATATATTTT. Protein product: CASKRTGAGNTIYF.

The chain carries TRBV18 and TRBJ2-3, with 12 bases fitting TRBD2. CDR1 is KGHSH and CDR2 is LQKENI in the germline V gene. Unmatched junction bases numbered 6, after V lost 6 bases and J lost 5 bases. The length of the CDR3 is 15 residues. Here the CDR3 reads CASSPSGRVRDTQYF. The CDR3 nucleotides read TGTGCCAGCTCTCCTAGCGGGAGGGTGAGAGATACGCAGTATTTT.

CDR3 sequence: CASSLYSIPTSGWVNEQFF. The DNA of the CDR3 is TGTGCCAGCAGCTTGTACTCTATACCCACTAGCGGGTGGGTCAATGAGCAGTTCTTC. The rearrangement uses TRBV7-8 and TRBJ2-1; TRBD2 matches at 9 bases. The CDR3 spans 19 residues. V gave up 3 bases and J gave up 6 bases; unmatched junction bases: 18. The germline V gene has CDR1 SGHVS and CDR2 FQNEAQ. The complete variable domain, with remaining parts taken from reference TRBV7-8 and TRBJ2-1, reads GAGVSQSPRYKVAKRGQDVALRCDPISGHVSLFWYQQALGQGPEFLTYFQNEAQLDKSGLPSDRFFAERPEGSVSTLKIQRTQQEDSAVYLCASSLYSIPTSGWVNEQFFGPGTRLTVL.

The rearrangement links TRBV7-3 to TRBJ1-6; D is possibly TRBD1 (6 bases). From germline, CDR1 is SGHTA and CDR2 FQGTGA. V shed 3 bases and J shed 7 bases, with 7 bases lying between them. The CDR3 spans 13 residues. CDR3 in amino acids: CASSFDRNSPLHF. Here the CDR3 DNA reads TGTGCCAGCAGCTTTGACAGGAATTCACCCCTCCACTTT.

V usage is TRBV10-3 and J usage is TRBJ2-5, with TRBD1 matching 10 bases. The CDR3 covers 14 residues. In germline, CDR1 is ENHRY, CDR2 SYGVKD. V lost 10 bases to trimming and J lost 3 bases; unmatched junction nucleotides: 8. The CDR3 nucleotides are TGTGCCACCTGGACAGGGGGTACCAAAGAGACCCAGTACTTC. It codes for CATWTGGTKETQYF.

This CDR3 is CASSLSTADTQYF. As DNA, the CDR3 is TGTGCCAGCAGCTTAAGCACGGCAGATACGCAGTATTTT. This sequence joins TRBV7-3 and TRBJ2-3; D uncertain. Looked up from germline, CDR1 is SGHTA and CDR2 is FQGTGA. V lost 1 base and J 4 bases, leaving 6 bases between the germline ends. The CDR3 has 13 amino acids.

V and J are TRBV19 and TRBJ1-1, with D perhaps TRBD1 (5 bases). Trimming took off 9 bases at V and 2 bases at J, with 10 bases between the two ends. Germline V CDR1 and CDR2: LNHDA, SQIVND (reference sequence). The CDR3 contains 12 residues. The CDR3 region has the DNA TGTGCCAGACAGGACGGTAACACTGAAGCTTTCTTT. It is translated as CARQDGNTEAFF.

CDR3 nucleotide sequence: TGTGCCAGCAGCTTACTTTATACAGATACGCAGTATTTT. Protein: CASSLLYTDTQYF. This chain uses TRBV7-2 with TRBJ2-3, with D unresolved. Germline CDR1 reads SGHTA; CDR2 reads FQGNSA. V was shortened by 2 bases and J by 3 bases, with 6 bases between the two germline ends. The CDR3 is 13 amino acids.

This chain joins TRBV18 and TRBJ2-1; TRBD1 matches at 7 bases. J gave up 0 bases and V 3 bases, and 2 bases lay outside the gene matches. Germline values: CDR1 KGHSH, CDR2 LQKENI. This CDR3 region has 15 residues. The CDR3 nucleotides read TGTGCCAGCTCACCGGGACAGAACTCCTACAATGAGCAGTTCTTC. Its protein product is CASSPGQNSYNEQFF.

J is TRBJ2-7 and V is TRBV5-1, with 10 bases fitting TRBD1. This CDR3 spans 15 amino acids. V trimming: 5 bases; J trimming: 4 bases; junction bases outside the gene matches: 9. CDR1 SGHRS and CDR2 YFSETQ come from the germline V gene. The CDR3 loop reads CASRMSGQGDYEQYF. DNA of the CDR3: TGCGCCAGCAGGATGTCTGGACAGGGGGATTACGAGCAGTACTTC.

This clone was counted only a few times. This chain joins TRBV7-3 and TRBJ1-1; 9 nucleotides agree with TRBD1. The CDR3 sequence is 13 residues long. The germline V gene encodes CDR1 SGHTA and CDR2 FQGTGA. V gave up 6 bases and J gave up 2 bases; unmatched junction bases: 1. The CDR3 DNA reads as TGTGCCAGCAGTACAGGGGGCAACACTGAAGCTTTCTTT. It encodes CASSTGGNTEAFF.

The chain joins TRBV7-8 to TRBJ2-1; 9 bases align to TRBD2. The V and J ends lost 1 base and 1 base, in that order; junction bases with no gene match: 17. Germline assignment: CDR1 SGHVS and CDR2 FQNEAQ. CDR3 length: 21 residues. This CDR3 reads CASSLGDPSGGRAGSYNEQFF. The CDR3 DNA reads TGTGCCAGCAGCTTAGGGGATCCGTCGGGCGGGAGGGCCGGTTCCTACAATGAGCAGTTCTTC.

The chain joins TRBV7-2 to TRBJ1-3, with D maybe TRBD1 (6 bases). The length of the CDR3 is 17 residues. CDR1 SGHTA and CDR2 FQGNSA come from the germline V gene. Trimming left V 4 bases short and J 0 bases short, with 16 bases between. The CDR3 loop is CASSSRGQGTSGNTIYF. In DNA, the CDR3 is TGTGCCAGCAGCTCGAGGGGTCAGGGGACCTCTGGAAACACCATATATTTT.

This clone has a handful of counts. The gene calls are TRBV7-2 and TRBJ2-3, with D tentatively TRBD2 (5 bases). The CDR3 runs 14 residues. Germline CDR1 and CDR2: SGHTA and FQGNSA. The V gene lost 1 base and the J gene lost 4 bases, with 9 bases spanning the gap. The CDR3 spells CASSLVGEADTQYF. The CDR3 nucleotides are TGTGCCAGCAGCTTAGTGGGAGAGGCAGATACGCAGTATTTT.

The rearrangement joins TRBV3-1 (or the pseudogene TRBV3-2) to TRBJ2-2; the D gene is possibly TRBD1 (5 bases). Germline V gives CDR1 LGHDT, CDR2 YNNKEL (reference sequence). This CDR3 spans 20 amino acids. Trimming took off 0 bases at V and 0 bases at J, with 20 bases between the two ends. Here the CDR3 reads CASSQDFSKWGSSNTGELFF. The CDR3 coding sequence is TGTGCCAGCAGCCAAGATTTTAGTAAATGGGGCTCCTCGAACACCGGGGAGCTGTTTTTT.

The chain recombines TRBV2 with TRBJ2-2; tentative D call: TRBD2 (6 bases). The CDR3 loop spans 14 amino acids. Trimming took 7 bases from V and 1 from J, leaving 10 bases between them. The germline V gene has CDR1 SNHLY and CDR2 FYNNEI. The CDR3 nucleotides read TGTGCCAGCAAACGACTAGGGAACACCGGGGAGCTGTTTTTT. Residues: CASKRLGNTGELFF.